The next 32 T cell receptor beta chains were all read from a single sample in a study of T cell responses to AZD1222 COVID-19 vaccine. Measured with immunoSEQ multiplex PCR; TCRdb has only the in-frame clones, and not every one. The data show 25,000 to 30,000 clones, 92% seen once. The material sequenced was peripheral blood, taken 28 days after the second AZD1222 dose. Receptors were obtained from an adult who received the AZD1222 COVID-19 vaccine.

The chain combines TRBV4-1 with TRBJ2-3, with 8 nucleotides matching TRBD2. Unmatched junction bases numbered 8, after V lost 1 base and J lost 5 bases. Germline V CDR1 and CDR2: MGHRA, YSYEKL. The CDR3 covers 16 residues. The CDR3 DNA is TGCGCCAGCAGCCAAGCTGGCGGGAGGCGGGGAGATACGCAGTATTTT. Its protein is CASSQAGGRRGDTQYF.

DNA of the CDR3: TGCGCCAGCAACCCGGGACAGGACGGAAAACTGTTTTTT. Encoded protein: CASNPGQDGKLFF. The chain uses TRBV5-1 and TRBJ1-4, with TRBD1 matching 8 bases. The CDR3 covers 13 residues. Germline trimming cut 6 bases from V and 10 bases from J; bases unmatched to any gene: 8. Germline lookup yields CDR1 SGHRS and CDR2 YFSETQ.

The chain has TRBV4-1 and TRBJ2-7; maybe TRBD2 (6 bases). Germline V CDR1 and CDR2: MGHRA, YSYEKL. CDR3 length equals 15 residues. The ends were cut back, 0 bases at V and 6 bases at J, with 15 bases in the middle. This chain's CDR3 is CASSQDHGTPGEQYF. The CDR3 nucleotides read TGCGCCAGCAGCCAAGATCACGGGACTCCCGGCGAGCAGTACTTC.

V gene TRBV28 combines with J gene TRBJ1-2; possible D gene TRBD1, 6 bases. This CDR3 contains 14 residues. Germline CDR1 and CDR2: MDHEN and SYDVKM. V lost 6 bases and J lost 0, with 11 bases in between. The CDR3 bases are TGTGCCAGCAGGAGTACAGGGACTAACTATGGCTACACCTTC. This translates into CASRSTGTNYGYTF.

The CDR3 is CSINRVSSYNEQFF. Here the CDR3 DNA reads TGCAGCATTAACAGGGTAAGCTCCTACAATGAGCAGTTCTTC. This rearrangement joins TRBV29-1 to TRBJ2-1; maybe TRBD1 (6 bases). The CDR3 covers 14 residues. Germline assignment: CDR1 SQVTM and CDR2 ANQGSEA. Trimming stripped 8 bases from V and 0 bases from J, with 14 bases between.

The chain couples TRBV28 to TRBJ1-5; D gene ambiguous. The germline V gene has CDR1 MDHEN and CDR2 SYDVKM. The CDR3 is 14 amino acids. V lost 2 bases, J lost 2 bases, and 7 bases lay in between. CDR3 in amino acids: CASSLRQGNQPQHF. The DNA for the CDR3 is TGTGCCAGCAGTTTAAGGCAGGGCAATCAGCCCCAGCATTTT.

The chain employs TRBV15 and TRBJ1-2; no clear D. V lost 1 base and J lost 4, with 25 bases in between. This CDR3 has 19 amino acids. CDR1 LNHNV and CDR2 YYDKDF come from the germline V gene (reference sequence). The CDR3 spells CATSRGHRATQRQAYGYTF. In DNA, the CDR3 is TGTGCCACCAGCAGAGGCCACCGGGCCACCCAACGTCAAGCCTATGGCTACACCTTC.

The chain carries TRBV29-1 and TRBJ2-1, with 11 bases aligning to TRBD2. V was clipped by 0 bases and J by 7 bases; unmatched bases: 5. Germline CDR1 and CDR2: SQVTM and ANQGSEA. The CDR3 has 15 residues. CDR3 DNA sequence: TGCAGCGTTGAAGAAGGGGTAGCGGGAGGGAATGAGCAGTTCTTC. Amino acid sequence: CSVEEGVAGGNEQFF.

This rearrangement joins TRBV11-2 to TRBJ2-7, with D uncertain. The CDR3 covers 13 residues. Germline V CDR1 and CDR2: SGHAT, FQNNGV. V was pared by 1 base and J by 3 bases, with 7 bases between. DNA of the CDR3: TGTGCCAGCAGCTTAGCGCAACACTACGAGCAGTACTTC. Protein sequence: CASSLAQHYEQYF.

This clone has more than one count but fewer than ten. The chain combines TRBV19 with TRBJ1-1, with no clear D. CDR1 LNHDA and CDR2 SQIVND come from the germline V gene (reference sequence). This CDR3 is 14 amino acids long. V was cut by 5 bases and J by 4 bases, with 14 bases left in between. The CDR3 bases are TGTGCCAGTAGTCTCTTTTTGGTGGGCACTGAAGCTTTCTTT. Protein product: CASSLFLVGTEAFF.

The rearrangement links TRBV29-1 to TRBJ2-2; TRBD1 matches at 8 bases. V shed 6 bases, J shed 1 base, and the junction held 4 bases outside the gene matches. The CDR3 totals 14 residues. Germline V CDR1 and CDR2: SQVTM, ANQGSEA. The CDR3, as DNA: TGCAGCGTCACTGACAGGGGGAACACCGGGGAGCTGTTTTTT. As protein: CSVTDRGNTGELFF.

This chain connects TRBV28 to TRBJ1-5, with 10 bases matching TRBD1. The germline V gene has CDR1 MDHEN and CDR2 SYDVKM. CDR3 length: 17 residues. V trimming: 6 bases; J trimming: 2 bases; junction bases outside the gene matches: 10. The CDR3 loop is CASRPGQGYGGNQPQHF. The CDR3 DNA reads TGTGCCAGCAGGCCGGGACAGGGGTACGGGGGCAATCAGCCCCAGCATTTT.

The chain links TRBV2 to TRBJ2-5; 10 positions match TRBD2. The ends lost 6 bases at V and 2 bases at J; junction bases unmatched: 3. The CDR3 spans 14 residues. Germline V gives CDR1 SNHLY, CDR2 FYNNEI. The CDR3 region is CASRGLALQETQYF. CDR3 DNA sequence: TGTGCCAGCAGGGGACTAGCGCTACAAGAGACCCAGTACTTC.

The V gene is TRBV18, the J gene TRBJ2-1; tentative D call: TRBD1 (5 bases). CDR3 length: 14 residues. The germline V gene has CDR1 KGHSH and CDR2 LQKENI. V lost 3 bases, J lost 7 bases, and 13 bases lay in between. This chain's CDR3 is CASSPQGFRNEQFF. CDR3 bases: TGTGCCAGCTCACCTCAGGGATTTAGGAATGAGCAGTTCTTC.

The chain combines TRBV11-3 with TRBJ2-7; unclear D gene. CDR3 length equals 13 residues. Germline lookup yields CDR1 SGHNT and CDR2 YENEEA. V lost 1 base and J lost 2, with 6 bases in between. CDR3 sequence (DNA): TGTGCCAGCAGCTTAGCGGTAACCTACGAGCAGTACTTC. Translation gives CASSLAVTYEQYF.

The V gene is TRBV30, the J gene TRBJ1-1, with D perhaps TRBD1 (5 bases). V lost 0 bases and J lost 4, with 15 bases in between. The CDR3 length is 15 residues. CDR1 and CDR2 from the germline V gene are GTSNPN and SVGIG (reference sequence). CDR3 in DNA: TGTGCCTGGAGTGTACGGGCAGGGAGACTCACTGAAGCTTTCTTT. This encodes CAWSVRAGRLTEAFF.

V gene TRBV28 combines with J gene TRBJ1-6; TRBD1 matches 7 bases. V shed 5 bases and J 7 bases; nucleotides not matched to a gene: 5. This CDR3 has 14 residues. Per the germline V gene, CDR1 is MDHEN and CDR2 is SYDVKM. This CDR3 reads CASSRDRTNSPLHF. The CDR3 DNA is TGTGCCAGCAGTCGGGACAGAACGAATTCACCCCTCCACTTT.

The chain employs TRBV9 and TRBJ2-5; possibly TRBD2 for D (6 bases). Germline loops: CDR1 SGDLS, CDR2 YYNGEE. V dropped 6 bases and J dropped 2 bases, with 8 bases sitting between them. The CDR3 is made up of 12 amino acids. The CDR3 loop reads CASNRGQETQYF. DNA of the CDR3: TGTGCCAGCAACCGGGGGCAAGAGACCCAGTACTTC. Complete variable domain (other parts from reference TRBV9 and TRBJ2-5): DSGVTQTPKHLITATGQRVTLRCSPRSGDLSVYWYQQSLDQGLQFLIQYYNGEERAKGNILERFSAQQFPDLHSELNLSSLELGDSALYFCASNRGQETQYFGPGTRLLVL.

The chain has TRBV11-3 and TRBJ2-7; perhaps TRBD1 as D (6 bases). The CDR3 covers 14 residues. V was clipped by 5 bases and J by 1 base, with 12 bases between them. Germline CDR1 and CDR2: SGHNT and YENEEA. CDR3 coding DNA: TGTGCCAGCAGCCTGACAGGCGCTTCCTACGAGCAGTACTTC. This translates into CASSLTGASYEQYF.

This clone was counted only a few times. The V call is TRBV5-6, the J call TRBJ1-1; D gene unclear. Germline V lookup: CDR1 SGHDT, CDR2 YYEEEE. Between the trimmed V and J ends, which lost 4 bases and 2 bases, there was a span of 15 bases. The CDR3 has 15 residues. The CDR3 loop is CASSPEHSGNTEAFF. The CDR3 DNA reads as TGTGCCAGCAGCCCGGAACACTCGGGTAACACTGAAGCTTTCTTT.

This chain connects TRBV11-3 to TRBJ2-1, with TRBD1 matching 7 bases. Germline CDR1 and CDR2: SGHNT and YENEEA. The CDR3 consists of 16 residues. The J segment lost 5 bases and the V segment lost 1 base, leaving 8 bases of the junction unmatched. This chain's CDR3 is CASSLGAWTGNNEQFF. The CDR3 region has the DNA TGTGCCAGCAGCTTAGGGGCTTGGACAGGTAACAATGAGCAGTTCTTC.

The chain links TRBV6-5 to TRBJ1-1; D call uncertain. The CDR3 runs to 15 residues. The V end lost 7 bases, the J end lost 1 base, and 16 bases lay between the germline ends. Germline CDR1 and CDR2: MNHEY and SVGAGI. The CDR3, as DNA: TGTGCCAGCATGTCCCTCGGACGGCCGAACACTGAAGCTTTCTTT. Protein sequence: CASMSLGRPNTEAFF.

The chain joins TRBV5-5 to TRBJ2-7; D not resolved. Trimming cost V 2 bases and J 5 bases, with 14 bases left between them. The CDR3 has 14 residues. Per the germline V gene, CDR1 is SGHKS and CDR2 is YYEKEE (reference sequence). CDR3 coding DNA: TGTGCCAGCAGCTTATCACTGACTCAGAACGAGCAGTACTTC. Encoded protein: CASSLSLTQNEQYF.

This chain joins TRBV7-9 and TRBJ2-3; 8 bases align to TRBD2. Germline trimming cut 5 bases from V and 2 bases from J; bases unmatched to any gene: 9. The length of the CDR3 is 16 residues. CDR1 is SEHNR, CDR2 FQNEAQ, per germline (reference sequence). The CDR3 is CASSEKAGAYTDTQYF. DNA of the CDR3: TGTGCCAGCAGCGAGAAAGCGGGAGCTTACACAGATACGCAGTATTTT.

The rearrangement uses TRBV12-1 and TRBJ2-2. TRBV12-1 is recorded as a pseudogene. The CDR3 totals 18 residues. Here the CDR3 reads CASSPWGVAYPGTGELFF. The CDR3 DNA reads as TGTGCCAGCAGCCCATGGGGCGTAGCGTATCCGGGAACCGGGGAGCTGTTTTTT.

The gene calls are TRBV29-1 and TRBJ2-7, with TRBD1 matching 10 bases. CDR1 and CDR2 (germline): SQVTM, ANQGSEA. V lost 4 bases, J lost 8 bases, and 11 bases stayed unmatched. The CDR3 length is 14 residues. CDR3 in DNA: TGCAGCGTTGGGGGGACAGGGGCGGTTCCCCAGCAGTACTTC. It translates to CSVGGTGAVPQQYF.

The rearrangement uses TRBV7-2 and TRBJ2-2; TRBD2 aligns across 10 bases. CDR1 is SGHTA and CDR2 is FQGNSA in the germline V gene. The V gene end was trimmed by 2 bases and the J gene end by 5 bases; junction bases not matched to a gene: 8. The CDR3 runs 17 residues. The CDR3: CASSLRASGGGTGELFF. In nucleotides, the CDR3 is TGTGCCAGCAGCTTACGGGCTAGCGGGGGTGGGACCGGGGAGCTGTTTTTT.

The chain recombines TRBV2 with TRBJ1-6; no clear D. CDR1 and CDR2 from the germline V gene are SNHLY and FYNNEI. Trimming shortened V by 3 bases and J by 9 bases, and 9 bases separated the two germline ends. The length of the CDR3 is 13 residues. CDR3 protein: CASSDAATSPLHF. For the CDR3, the DNA is TGTGCCAGCAGTGATGCTGCGACTTCACCCCTCCACTTT.

The rearrangement joins TRBV15 to TRBJ2-5; D tentatively fits TRBD1 or TRBD2 (5 bases each). CDR3 size: 16 residues. The V gene lost 2 bases and the J gene lost 6 bases, with 19 bases spanning the gap. CDR1 is LNHNV and CDR2 is YYDKDF in the germline V gene (reference sequence). In DNA form, the CDR3 reads TGTGCCACCAGCAGACACTCCGGCGTAGAGGGGAAGACCCAGTACTTC. Encoded protein: CATSRHSGVEGKTQYF.

The chain joins TRBV10-3 to TRBJ2-7, with 10 bases fitting TRBD1. Germline loops: CDR1 ENHRY, CDR2 SYGVKD. The trim removed 5 bases at V and 4 bases at J, leaving 14 bases unmatched. CDR3 length: 17 amino acids. This CDR3 is CAISPGTGASLLYEQYF. The CDR3 nucleotides are TGTGCCATCAGTCCGGGGACAGGGGCCTCTCTCTTGTACGAGCAGTACTTC.

This chain links TRBV9 with TRBJ1-5; TRBD1 matches at 7 bases. Germline V CDR1 and CDR2: SGDLS, YYNGEE. The CDR3 has 15 amino acids. With 6 bases clipped from V and 3 bases from J, the junction kept 9 bases outside the gene matches. CDR3 DNA: TGTGCCAGCAACAGGGGAGACGGGCCCAATCAGCCCCAGCATTTT. This gives the protein CASNRGDGPNQPQHF.

V gene TRBV19 combines with J gene TRBJ2-7, with 7 bases fitting TRBD1. The CDR3 has 13 amino acids. V lost 5 bases to trimming and J lost 3 bases; unmatched junction nucleotides: 4. Germline values: CDR1 LNHDA, CDR2 SQIVND (reference sequence). CDR3 protein: CASSGGQIYEQYF. The CDR3 DNA reads TGTGCCAGTAGTGGGGGACAGATCTACGAGCAGTACTTC.